This entry features one T cell receptor beta chain sequence. The data derive from a study of blood T cell repertoires in COVID-19. This CDR3 is built from 12 residues. V lost 5 bases and J 5 bases, leaving 6 bases between the germline ends. CDR1 SGHNT and CDR2 YENEEA come from the germline V gene. Profiled with immunoSEQ multiplex PCR; TCRdb holds only in-frame clones, not every one. Of a few hundred thousand clones in the sample, approximately 85% were seen once. Participants spanned ages about 18 to 100 years and resided in roughly 22 US areas. The study assigned cohorts using participant-reported clinical history.

What was sequenced was PBMCs or T cells enriched from blood (not recorded which). The clonotype originates from a young man who had recovered from COVID-19. The genes are TRBV11-3 and TRBJ2-2; no clear D gene. The CDR3 sequence: CASSPDTGELFF. The CDR3 coding sequence is TGTGCCAGCAGCCCAGATACCGGGGAGCTGTTTTTT. The whole variable domain, filled in from reference TRBV11-3 and TRBJ2-2, reads EAGVVQSPRYKIIEKKQPVAFWCNPISGHNTLYWYLQNLGQGPELLIRYENEEAVDDSQLPKDRFSAERLKGVDSTLKIQPAELGDSAVYLCASSPDTGELFFGEGSRLTVL.